This T cell receptor (beta chain) is drawn from a study of T cell responses to AZD1222 COVID-19 vaccine. Findings and limits, study-wide: Only after the peak T cell response were repertoires sampled. Most donors were white British and more were female, and clonal diversity was possibly underestimated. The CD4 TCRs associated with vaccination extended across spike and predominated at 160-218 and 743-854.

Method: immunoSEQ multiplex PCR; TCRdb's copy keeps in-frame clones and lacks some. The sample has some 100,000 clones, about 90% seen once. The germline CDR1 and CDR2 sequences are MDHEN and SYDVKM. CDR3 length: 13 amino acids. The trim removed 6 bases at V and 8 bases at J, leaving 5 bases unmatched. As to this clone: Its antigen remains unidentified.

This sequence joins TRBV28 and TRBJ1-2, with 11 bases that match TRBD1. The sequenced sample was peripheral blood, obtained on day 0 of AZD1222 vaccination. This clonotype originated in an adult in good health. In DNA form, the CDR3 reads TGTGCCAGCAGGTTGGGACAGGGGGACGGCTACACCTTC. It specifies CASRLGQGDGYTF.